The 10 T cell receptor beta chains given below trace back to one sample, sequenced in a study of T-cell memory formation after mild COVID-19. TCRdb reprocessed the 5' RACE reads with MiXCR, giving one entry per CDR3 protein. Of a few hundred thousand distinct CDR3 sequences in the sample, under 20% were seen once. Sequencing was carried out using PBMCs or a T cell subset sorted from them (not recorded which). The source of these receptors is a man between 18 and 35 years old who had mild COVID-19 (a few samples of this study predate the infection). Cell type and time point are not known.

This clonotype appeared many times. The rearrangement uses TRBV5-1 and TRBJ2-7; 9 nucleotides line up with TRBD1. After removal of 4 bases from V and 9 bases from J, the junction contained 14 bases not matched to a gene. Germline V CDR1 and CDR2: SGHRS, YFSETQ. The CDR3 covers 15 residues. The CDR3 nucleotides read TGCGCCAGCAGCCTGGACAGGGGAGGCCTTGGGGGGCAGTACTTC. This codes for CASSLDRGGLGGQYF.

The chain uses TRBV5-1 and TRBJ1-2, with D possibly matching TRBD1 (6 bases). Germline V lookup: CDR1 SGHRS, CDR2 YFSETQ. Trimming removed 0 bases from V and 6 bases from J, with 9 bases in between. The length of the CDR3 is 13 residues. This chain's CDR3 is CASSLGGPDGYTF. The CDR3 DNA reads as TGCGCCAGCAGCTTGGGGGGGCCGGATGGCTACACCTTC.

The genes are TRBV9 and TRBJ1-5; D gene ambiguous. Trimming left V 4 bases short and J 10 bases short, with 18 bases between. From germline, CDR1 is SGDLS and CDR2 YYNGEE. CDR3 size: 14 residues. The CDR3 nucleotides read TGTGCCAGCAGCCCCAGGACCGACCCGTCCCCCCAGCATTTT. Amino acids: CASSPRTDPSPQHF.

This clonotype was picked up a small number of times. The chain has TRBV3-1 and TRBJ2-4, with a weak D call TRBD1 (6 bases). CDR1 and CDR2 (germline): LGHDT, YNNKEL (reference sequence). The CDR3 has 15 residues. Trimming took off 3 bases at V and 0 bases at J, with 9 bases between the two ends. This CDR3 reads CASSHGQLAKNIQYF. The CDR3 bases are TGTGCCAGCAGCCACGGACAGTTAGCCAAAAACATTCAGTACTTC.

V is TRBV5-1 and J is TRBJ2-2; perhaps TRBD2 as D (6 bases). CDR1 and CDR2 (germline): SGHRS, YFSETQ. V dropped 0 bases and J dropped 4 bases, with 10 bases sitting between them. This CDR3 has 15 amino acids. DNA of the CDR3: TGCGCCAGCAGCTTGGGCGGGGTCGGCACCGGGGAGCTGTTTTTT. This sequence encodes CASSLGGVGTGELFF.

This clonotype showed up just a few times. The chain joins TRBV20-1 to TRBJ2-3; perhaps D is TRBD1 or TRBD2 (6 bases each). Between the trimmed V and J ends, which lost 1 base and 2 bases, there was a span of 13 bases. CDR3 length: 15 residues. Germline CDR1 and CDR2: DFQATT and SNEGSKA (reference sequence). CDR3 nucleotides: TGCAGTGCTAGAGTTCCCGGGGGCGACACAGATACGCAGTATTTT. This gives the protein CSARVPGGDTDTQYF.

The V gene is TRBV10-3, the J gene TRBJ1-2; D remains ambiguous. The CDR3 contains 15 residues. V lost 3 bases and J lost 4, with 15 bases in between. Germline V gene sequence: CDR1 ENHRY, CDR2 SYGVKD. The CDR3 sequence is CAISEGPGRAYGYTF. CDR3 bases: TGTGCCATCAGTGAAGGCCCTGGTCGGGCCTATGGCTACACCTTC.

This chain uses TRBV6-1 with TRBJ1-6; TRBD1 might be the D (5 bases). Trimming left V 1 base short and J 11 bases short, with 15 bases between. Germline lookup yields CDR1 MNHNS and CDR2 SASEGT. The CDR3 contains 15 residues. The DNA for the CDR3 is TGTGCCAGCAGTGAAGGGTCAACAGGCGGGGCACCCCTCCACTTT. It codes for CASSEGSTGGAPLHF.

This clonotype was counted between two and nine times. The chain combines TRBV6-4 with TRBJ2-3; TRBD1 is a possible D gene (6 bases). The CDR3 extends over 14 amino acids. Germline loops: CDR1 MRHNA, CDR2 SNTAGT. V lost 5 bases, J lost 8 bases, and 17 bases lay in between. Written as DNA, the CDR3 is TGTGCCAGCAGTCAACTTTTCGCCAGGGGTACGCAGTATTTT. The encoded protein is CASSQLFARGTQYF.

The V call is TRBV5-1, the J call TRBJ2-2, with D perhaps given as TRBD1 or TRBD2 (5 bases each). The CDR3 is 14 amino acids. Trimming cost V 7 bases and J 5 bases, with 15 bases left between them. CDR1 and CDR2 from the germline V gene are SGHRS and YFSETQ. CDR3 sequence (DNA): TGCGCCAGCGGTGAGGGGATGGGGACCGGGGAGCTGTTTTTT. Its protein is CASGEGMGTGELFF.